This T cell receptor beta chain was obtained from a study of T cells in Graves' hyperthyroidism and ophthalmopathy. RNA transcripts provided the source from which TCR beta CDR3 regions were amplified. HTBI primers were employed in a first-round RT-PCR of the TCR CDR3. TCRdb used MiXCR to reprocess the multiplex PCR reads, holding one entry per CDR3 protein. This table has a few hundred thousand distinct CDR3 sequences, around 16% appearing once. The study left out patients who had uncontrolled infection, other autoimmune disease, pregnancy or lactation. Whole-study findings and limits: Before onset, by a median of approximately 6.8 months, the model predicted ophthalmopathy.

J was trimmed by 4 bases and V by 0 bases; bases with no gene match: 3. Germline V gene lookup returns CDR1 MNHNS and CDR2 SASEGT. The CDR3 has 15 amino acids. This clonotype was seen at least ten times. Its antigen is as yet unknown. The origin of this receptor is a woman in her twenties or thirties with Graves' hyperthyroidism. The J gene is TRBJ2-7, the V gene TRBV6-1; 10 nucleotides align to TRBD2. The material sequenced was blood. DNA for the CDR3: TGTGCCAGCAGTGAAGCGGGACTAGCGAGATACGAGCAGTACTTC. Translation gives CASSEAGLARYEQYF.